What follows describes a single TCR beta chain. Its antigen remains undetermined. Qualities for individual bases were not recorded, and no much larger clone is one base off. The library relied on the immunoSEQ multiplex PCR assay. A mixture of 60 forward primers for TCR Vbeta segments and 13 reverse primers for TCR Jbeta segments was used in the multiplex PCR. The CDR3 region of rearranged TCR beta genes was amplified from genomic DNA by a multiplex PCR assay. The amplified TCR beta libraries were sequenced on the Illumina HiSeq System as 87-base-pair reads. As for the authors' bioinformatics: In a later analysis, roughly 80 million unique TCR beta chains were counted across the roughly 610 repertoires, and about 10 million of these chains were shared by at least two donors. To remove PCR and sequencing errors, raw reads were error-corrected and collapsed into unique sequences using a nearest-neighbor algorithm that merged closely related sequences. Alignment of CDR3 sequences to IMGT reference sequences was used to assign V, D and J gene segments. For a sequence to be retained, at least a six-nucleotide match to both a V gene segment and a J gene segment was required. A rearrangement was called productive if the CDR3 had no stop codons and remained in frame with V and J, and every other rearrangement was called non-productive. CDR3 was defined according to IMGT convention as the region running from the second conserved V-encoded cysteine to the conserved J-encoded phenylalanine. The earlier analysis of some 600 of the donors excluded sequences that lacked an unambiguous match to a single V gene segment. An earlier analysis of 587 of the donors classified V segments as functional when productive rearrangements were above 56.7% and as segregating when the standard deviation between donors was above 5%. A statistical classification framework was built for diagnosing cytomegalovirus status from the catalog of TCR beta chain sequences. A later analysis assigned V and J genes by comparing TCR nucleotide sequences with IMGT/GENE-DB human TR gene sequences. Using the TCRdist pipeline, a later analysis assigned CDR3 sequences along with most-parsimonious VDJ recombination scenarios. In a later analysis, every TCR beta chain was defined by the combination of its CDR3 amino acid sequence and its V-gene family, and reads without a unique V-gene family were dropped. To address suspected cross-contamination and a sequencing artifact, a later analysis removed roughly 580 highly shared, low-generation-probability nucleotide sequences. In a later analysis, a clonal expansion index was calculated for each public chain from normalized within-repertoire ranks of inferred template counts. Generation probabilities in a later analysis came from a VDJ recombination model fitted to out-of-frame rearrangements, and those results were checked against IGoR. In a later analysis, hypergeometric tests were used to score TCR-TCR, TCR-HLA and TCR-CMV co-occurrence, with a repertoire-size bias correction applied to TCR pairs. In a later analysis, false discovery rates were estimated by permuting HLA or CMV assignments 20 times. A later analysis grouped co-occurring TCRs with DBSCAN, adding TCRdist sequence similarity when clustering within HLA-allele-positive subsets. Co-occurrence clustering excluded repertoires with fewer than 30,000 or more than 120,000 public chains, plus five with anomalous nucleotide sharing. TCRdb limited this immuneACCESS table to in-frame rearrangements with V and J called. A share of clones is missing; checked studies link under half to unresolved V genes, and the rest is unexplained. The D gene and trimming were derived from the DNA, and the V and J assignments and clone size from that table. For this sample there are about 110,000 clones; around 76% appear just once. Roughly 2.5% of the sample comes from the top ten.

The cohort consisted of 666 healthy bone marrow donors. At the time of sampling, all cohort members were nominally healthy, though unrecorded immune exposures were likely present. The donor was CMV seropositive and belonged to the group of 250 to 300 seropositive cohort members. A peripheral blood sample was collected from each donor, and TCR beta sequencing was performed on peripheral blood mononuclear cells. The Qiagen DNeasy Blood Extraction Kit was used to extract genomic DNA from the blood cell samples. Between the V and J ends, shortened by 9 bases and 8 bases respectively, the junction contains 11 bases. The CDR3 runs 10 amino acids, cysteine and phenylalanine included. The sequence is cut down to CDR3 DNA, 30 bases in frame from base 1. Looking up the germline V gene yields CDR1 SGHTS and CDR2 YDEGEE. This entry comes from a study of cytomegalovirus exposure and HLA in healthy donors (dated by TCRdb to the late 2010s). As for the study more broadly: In an earlier analysis of roughly 500 of the donors, under 300 Gb of sequence data and about 110 million unique TCR beta sequences from 180 million or so T cells were reported. Genome-wide SNP genotypes for about 65% of the roughly 670 donors were used in a later genetic analysis, which treated that subset as a discovery cohort. The study aimed to test whether cataloging public T cell receptors could reveal signatures of past pathogen exposure. A separate validation cohort of over 95 different subjects was used in addition to the approximately 700-subject first cohort. Typing coverage varied by locus: roughly 629-630 donors for A, B, C, DRB1 and DQB1; 522 for DQA1; around 610 for DPA1; around 450 for DPB1. All discovery cohort repertoires had been generated on a single sequencing platform. Because of strong linkage in the cohort, five DR-DQ haplotypes were treated as single units for association and clustering. Among the roughly 430 genotyped donors, around 79% belonged to the genetic ancestry cluster associated with self-reported Caucasian donors. Rather than using new phenotypic data, the later analysis identified candidate immune exposures from TCR beta sequences and from how often those sequences occurred across donors. The study combined high-throughput TCR immunosequencing, statistical association of individual TCRs with disease status, and machine learning to predict cytomegalovirus infection status. Both class I and class II loci were covered by HLA typing, at four-digit resolution. A later analysis re-examined previously published TCR beta repertoires from roughly 650 donors and added high-resolution HLA genotyping to investigate patterns of TCR occurrence. Among 300 to 500 genotyped donors of the cohort, an average of roughly 230,000 unique TCR beta nucleotide sequences was sequenced per donor, of which 15% to 20% were non-productive. Donor age, sex, ethnicity and CMV serostatus were compiled alongside the repertoire data. In an earlier analysis of 500 to 650 of the donors, high-throughput TCR beta sequencing was used to judge whether each TCR beta V gene segment behaved as functional or pseudogenic. The T cell repertoires of 700 or so subjects were profiled by immunosequencing and related to cytomegalovirus serostatus. Roughly 320 gigabases of sequencing data and approximately 92 million unique TCR sequences made up an early release that covered approximately 700 HLA-typed donors. Points the paper makes about the study in general: According to a later analysis, parvovirus B19, influenza, CMV and Epstein-Barr virus appeared linked to several top co-occurrence clusters. Strong co-occurrence of HLA alleles, especially DR and DQ, made assigning TCR associations to individual alleles difficult. Correlated functional status among segregating V segments might reflect linkage disequilibrium, but an unknown experimental factor could not be ruled out. Specific HLA alleles were associated with 15,000 to 20,000 TCR beta sequences at a false discovery rate of 0.05 in a later analysis. According to a later genetic analysis, donors in an Asian-associated ancestry cluster had fewer N-insertions in productive TCRs than the approximately 630-donor mean. A further reported finding was that TCR beta sequences accurately predicted the HLA-A and HLA-B alleles for most subjects in the first cohort. Only TCR beta chains were sequenced in this cohort, and the absence of alpha or paired-chain data limited detectable features. In a later analysis, most CMV-associated TCR beta chains were found to appear HLA-restricted, with HLA associations seemingly driven largely by CMV exposure. The sequencing pipeline was judged likely to have produced a cluster of highly shared sequence variants as a technical artifact. Some IMGT-functional V segments, including TRBV6-2 and TRBV6-3, could not be told apart with the 87-base-pair reads, so those segments were excluded. Because HLA typing was missing for some donors at each locus, association tests included only the typed subset. It was suggested by the authors that the approach could potentially be generalized to other disease states and immunological phenotypes. Cytomegalovirus status was reported to be diagnosed by the classifier with high specificity and sensitivity in both the original and validation cohorts. Because counts were too low, roughly 16 rarely observed V segments, including chromosome 9 orphons, were left out of the earlier analysis of about 620 of the donors. Roughly uniform sequencing depth across donors was assumed in presence/absence analyses, although this assumption may not hold. Across donors, most TCR sequences were observed very rarely, whereas some public TCRs were present in many individuals. Compared with equally common non-associated chains, HLA-associated TCR beta chains in a later analysis were more clonally expanded and had lower generation probabilities. In vitro tests confirmed that a few of the cytomegalovirus-associated TCR beta chains recognize cytomegalovirus antigens. According to a later analysis, TCR association rates differed among HLA loci, with DRB1 alleles showing the most associated TCRs and HLA-C alleles showing the fewest. An association between a missense DCLRE1C variant and V-gene and J-gene trimming of TCR beta chains was found in a later genetic analysis and replicated in an independent cohort. The only immune exposure information available for the cohort was CMV serostatus. In the study, some 180 TCR beta chains were listed as associated with cytomegalovirus. An earlier analysis of approximately 530 of the donors showed that most TCR beta V segments appeared in productive rearrangements either about 87% or about 30% of the time, which broadly matched IMGT annotations.

The TCR sequence derives from a man younger than 45 in good health and CMV-seropositive. Rearrangement joined TRBV5-8 to TRBJ1-2, with no confident D gene call. Sample: PBMCs. CDR3 loop: CATSRRGYTF. The sequence in DNA is TGTGCCACCTCCCGGAGGGGCTACACCTTC.